Presented here are 31 T cell receptor beta chains from one specimen sequenced in a study of blood T cell repertoires in COVID-19 (dated by TCRdb to the early 2020s). Preparation of the library involved the immunoSEQ multiplex PCR assay. Imported from immuneACCESS, the table was reduced by TCRdb to in-frame sequences with V and J called. These copies leave out some clones; in studies compared against another copy, an unresolved V gene accounts for under half, and the cause of the remainder is not known. The sample table lists about 150,000 clones, approximately 81% of them with a count of one. Jointly, the top ten make up approximately 10% of the sample. Input material: peripheral blood. These receptors came from a woman aged 80 or over with active or convalescent COVID-19.

This sequence joins TRBV18 and TRBJ1-1, with D tentatively TRBD1 (6 bases). V lost 6 bases to trimming and J lost 0 bases, with 17 bases between them. The CDR3 runs 16 residues. The germline V gene has CDR1 KGHSH and CDR2 LQKENI. This chain's CDR3 is CASSPRGGNLNTEAFF. In DNA, the CDR3 is TGTGCCAGCTCCCCTAGAGGGGGTAACTTGAACACTGAAGCTTTCTTT.

The rearrangement joins TRBV2 to TRBJ2-7; no firm D call. The CDR3 sequence is 15 residues long. From germline, CDR1 is SNHLY and CDR2 FYNNEI. The ends were cut back, 4 bases at V and 4 bases at J, with 17 bases in the middle. The CDR3 nucleotides read TGTGCCAGCAGTGCGTCGTACAGCCGTCATTACGAGCAGTACTTC. Encoded protein: CASSASYSRHYEQYF.

This chain connects TRBV18 to TRBJ1-1; tentatively, D is TRBD1 (6 bases). The V end lost 5 bases, the J end lost 0 bases, and 22 bases lay between the germline ends. Germline V gene lookup returns CDR1 KGHSH and CDR2 LQKENI. The CDR3 sequence is 18 residues long. CDR3 coding DNA: TGTGCCAGCTCAATAACTTTGACAGGCGAAGGGGTGAACACTGAAGCTTTCTTT. It yields the protein CASSITLTGEGVNTEAFF.

The chain has TRBV6-5 and TRBJ2-7; D perhaps matches TRBD2 (5 bases). The CDR3 runs to 14 residues. V lost 5 bases, J lost 1 base, and 12 bases lay in between. Germline-derived CDR1 and CDR2 are MNHEY and SVGAGI. The CDR3 coding sequence is TGTGCCAGCAGTCGTAGCGTACCTTCCTACGAGCAGTACTTC. Protein sequence: CASSRSVPSYEQYF.

The chain couples TRBV28 to TRBJ1-2, with D possibly TRBD1 on 6 matching bases. In germline, CDR1 is MDHEN, CDR2 SYDVKM. The length of the CDR3 is 14 residues. V was shortened by 3 bases and J by 5 bases, with 13 bases between the two germline ends. CDR3 coding DNA: TGTGCCAGCAGTTTTCCAGGGGCGACTTATGGCTACACCTTC. Amino acids: CASSFPGATYGYTF.

This chain links TRBV21-1 with TRBJ2-1; TRBD2, the D gene given by the table, was not confirmed from the DNA. TRBV21-1 is listed as a pseudogene. CDR3 length equals 16 residues. CDR3 bases: TGTGCCAGCAGCAAAGTACGACTAGGTGAAGCACTCTCGAGGTTCTTC. The encoded protein is CASSKVRLGEALSRFF.

The rearrangement uses TRBV5-4 and TRBJ2-1; 8 nucleotides line up with TRBD2. The germline CDR1 and CDR2 sequences are SGHNT and YYREEE (reference sequence). The junction had 3 bases not matched to a gene; V was cut back by 0 bases and J by 4 bases. The CDR3 has 15 residues. This CDR3 is CASSLGGGKYNEQFF. For the CDR3, the DNA is TGTGCCAGCAGCTTGGGCGGGGGGAAGTACAATGAGCAGTTCTTC.

The genes are TRBV3-1 (or the pseudogene TRBV3-2) and TRBJ2-1, with D tentatively TRBD2 (6 bases). Germline V gene sequence: CDR1 LGHDT, CDR2 YNNKEL (reference sequence). CDR3 length: 11 amino acids. The V gene lost 4 bases and the J gene lost 13 bases, with 11 bases spanning the gap. CDR3 protein: CASSRDSTQFF. The CDR3 DNA follows: TGTGCCAGCAGCCGGGACTCCACCCAGTTCTTC.

V and J are TRBV25-1 and TRBJ1-1; D gene uncertain. The V end lost 3 bases, the J end lost 4 bases, and 9 bases lay between the germline ends. Germline CDR1 reads MGHDK; CDR2 reads SYGVNS. This CDR3 has 13 residues. CDR3 region: CASSDLGSTEAFF. As DNA, the CDR3 is TGTGCCAGCAGTGATCTAGGGAGCACTGAAGCTTTCTTT.

This rearrangement joins TRBV7-2 to TRBJ2-2; tentatively, D is TRBD1 (6 bases). CDR1 SGHTA and CDR2 FQGNSA come from the germline V gene. The length of the CDR3 is 15 residues. V was shortened by 5 bases and J by 7 bases, with 17 bases between the two germline ends. The chain's CDR3 is CASSQTGSGRGELFF. DNA for the CDR3: TGTGCCAGCAGCCAAACAGGGTCCGGCCGCGGGGAGCTGTTTTTT.

This clone occurred a few times. The chain joins TRBV25-1 to TRBJ1-5, with 8 nucleotides matching TRBD1. CDR3 size: 14 residues. The junction had 6 bases not matched to a gene; V was cut back by 5 bases and J by 6 bases. CDR1 is MGHDK, CDR2 SYGVNS, per germline. The DNA of the CDR3 is TGTGCCAGCAGTAAGACAGGGGCGTTTCAGCCCCAGCATTTT. It encodes CASSKTGAFQPQHF.

The V call is TRBV12-3 or TRBV12-4, the J call TRBJ1-6; D is unresolved. Trimming removed 5 bases at V and 7 bases at J, with 9 bases between. The CDR3 totals 13 residues. Here the CDR3 reads CASSPSGNSPLHF. The CDR3 region has the DNA TGTGCCAGCAGTCCTTCGGGGAATTCACCCCTCCACTTT.

The chain carries TRBV18 and TRBJ2-1, with D possibly being TRBD2 (6 bases). The germline V gene encodes CDR1 KGHSH and CDR2 LQKENI. The CDR3 has 15 amino acids. V lost 1 base to trimming and J lost 7 bases, with 14 bases between them. The CDR3 sequence: CASSPRRGGRNEQFF. In DNA form, the CDR3 reads TGTGCCAGCTCACCACGACGGGGAGGCAGAAATGAGCAGTTCTTC.

The rearrangement joins TRBV5-1 to TRBJ1-2; 8 bases are a match to TRBD1. Germline-derived CDR1 and CDR2 are SGHRS and YFSETQ. This CDR3 is 15 amino acids long. V was pared by 0 bases and J by 7 bases, with 8 bases of the junction left unmatched. The CDR3 sequence is CASSLGTGPKAGYTF. As DNA, the CDR3 is TGCGCCAGCAGCTTGGGGACAGGGCCTAAGGCTGGCTACACCTTC.

This sequence joins TRBV28 and TRBJ2-5, with 10 nucleotides matching TRBD2. Germline V gene lookup returns CDR1 MDHEN and CDR2 SYDVKM. J gave up 5 bases and V 5 bases, and 8 bases lay outside the gene matches. The CDR3 extends over 15 amino acids. The CDR3 DNA sequence: TGTGCCAGCAGTCGCCTAGCGGGGGTCGGGGAGACCCAGTACTTC. Protein sequence: CASSRLAGVGETQYF.

This chain connects TRBV5-1 to TRBJ1-1; 11 positions agree with TRBD1. After removal of 2 bases from V and 4 bases from J, the junction contained 1 base not matched to a gene. The CDR3 is 14 residues long. Germline V gene data show CDR1 as SGHRS and CDR2 as YFSETQ. This chain's CDR3 is CASSFGTGGTEAFF. CDR3 bases: TGCGCCAGCAGCTTTGGGACAGGGGGCACTGAAGCTTTCTTT.

The chain couples TRBV20-1 to TRBJ2-1; D perhaps matches TRBD2 (5 bases). V lost 3 bases, J lost 8 bases, and 20 bases lay in between. CDR3 size: 15 residues. CDR1 and CDR2 (germline): DFQATT, SNEGSKA (reference sequence). The CDR3 reads CSASGRLIRLDEQFF. The CDR3 DNA reads as TGCAGTGCTAGTGGGCGACTAATACGTTTGGATGAGCAGTTCTTC.

V is TRBV28 and J is TRBJ2-3, with D tentatively TRBD2 (6 bases). Germline V CDR1 and CDR2: MDHEN, SYDVKM. V lost 0 bases and J 2 bases, leaving 15 bases between the germline ends. This CDR3 region has 17 residues. The CDR3 spells CASSLWVAEPSTDTQYF. The CDR3 DNA sequence: TGTGCCAGCAGTTTATGGGTAGCGGAGCCCTCCACAGATACGCAGTATTTT. Complete variable domain (other parts from reference TRBV28 and TRBJ2-3): DVKVTQSSRYLVKRTGEKVFLECVQDMDHENMFWYRQDPGLGLRLIYFSYDVKMKEKGDIPEGYSVSREKKERFSLILESASTNQTSMYLCASSLWVAEPSTDTQYFGPGTRLTVL.

V is TRBV10-3 and J is TRBJ2-6, with TRBD2 identical over 9 bases. CDR3 length equals 20 residues. With 0 bases clipped from V and 0 bases from J, the junction kept 9 bases outside the gene matches. Germline-derived CDR1 and CDR2 are ENHRY and SYGVKD. DNA of the CDR3: TGTGCCATCAGTGAGTCCCAAGGGCTAGCGGGGCTCTCTGGGGCCAACGTCCTGACTTTC. It encodes CAISESQGLAGLSGANVLTF.

The rearrangement uses TRBV2 and TRBJ2-6; D is unresolved. Germline V lookup: CDR1 SNHLY, CDR2 FYNNEI. This CDR3 spans 15 amino acids. Trimming shortened V by 5 bases and J by 1 base, and 9 bases separated the two germline ends. This chain's CDR3 is CASSPSESGANVLTF. Here the CDR3 DNA reads TGTGCCAGCAGTCCCAGCGAATCTGGGGCCAACGTCCTGACTTTC.

The chain is built from TRBV1 and TRBJ2-3; the DNA was not used to check the table's D call, TRBD2. TRBV1 is a listed pseudogene. The CDR3 has 18 residues. The CDR3 reads CTSSLMTSGRAHTDTQYF. CDR3 DNA sequence: TGCACCAGCAGCCTAATGACTAGCGGGAGGGCCCACACAGATACGCAGTATTTT.

V and J are TRBV19 and TRBJ1-3, with 8 positions matching TRBD1. The CDR3 contains 18 residues. Germline-derived CDR1 and CDR2 are LNHDA and SQIVND (reference sequence). The V gene end was trimmed by 6 bases and the J gene end by 0 bases; junction bases not matched to a gene: 13. The CDR3 coding sequence is TGTGCCAGTAGCAAAGGGGGACAGGCCGCTGCCTCTGGAAACACCATATATTTT. This codes for CASSKGGQAAASGNTIYF.

This chain connects TRBV28 to TRBJ1-5; weak D call: TRBD1 (6 bases). The V gene's germline CDR1 is MDHEN and CDR2 SYDVKM. Trimming removed 6 bases at V and 7 bases at J, with 16 bases between. The CDR3 has 14 residues. CDR3 loop: CASSPPGARQPQHF. As DNA, the CDR3 is TGTGCCAGCAGCCCCCCAGGGGCTAGACAGCCCCAGCATTTT.

V is TRBV5-6 and J is TRBJ2-6; D gene ambiguous. CDR3 size: 16 residues. Trimming pared 0 bases from V and 2 bases from J, leaving 9 bases between. CDR1 is SGHDT, CDR2 YYEEEE, per germline. The CDR3 spells CASSLGLGAGANVLTF. In DNA, the CDR3 is TGTGCCAGCAGCTTGGGGCTTGGTGCTGGGGCCAACGTCCTGACTTTC. The full variable domain, in which reference TRBV5-6 and TRBJ2-6 provide the parts outside the CDR3, is DAGVTQSPTHLIKTRGQQVTLRCSPKSGHDTVSWYQQALGQGPQFIFQYYEEEERQRGNFPDRFSGHQFPNYSSELNVNALLLGDSALYLCASSLGLGAGANVLTFGAGSRLTVL.

CDR3 coding DNA: TGTGCCAGCAGTACCCAGGCTATCGGTTCCTATAATTCACCCCTCCACTTT. Translating gives CASSTQAIGSYNSPLHF. The rearrangement links TRBV28 to TRBJ1-6; no definite D call. CDR1 is MDHEN and CDR2 is SYDVKM in the germline V gene. This CDR3 is 17 amino acids long. V dropped 5 bases and J dropped 1 base, with 15 bases sitting between them.

V and J are TRBV6-2 or TRBV6-3 and TRBJ2-1; D gene unclear. The V and J ends lost 5 bases and 6 bases respectively, with 23 bases between them. The CDR3 sequence is 17 residues long. Germline V gives CDR1 MNHEY, CDR2 SVGEGT. Here the CDR3 reads CASSLPTHLIVTNEQFF. As DNA, the CDR3 is TGTGCCAGCAGTCTCCCTACCCACCTTATAGTAACCAATGAGCAGTTCTTC.

The sample holds one count of this clone. This rearrangement joins TRBV2 to TRBJ1-3; D unresolved. The CDR3 spans 14 residues. V lost 5 bases and J lost 5, with 13 bases in between. Germline loops: CDR1 SNHLY, CDR2 FYNNEI. The CDR3 sequence: CASSPLRYRNTIYF. The CDR3 region has the DNA TGTGCCAGCAGTCCCCTGAGGTATAGAAACACCATATATTTT.

CDR3: CASSEASTSNQPQHF. The CDR3 bases are TGTGCCAGCAGTGAAGCCAGTACCTCTAATCAGCCCCAGCATTTT. The chain carries TRBV2 and TRBJ1-5; D unresolved. With 0 bases removed from V and 4 bases from J, the gap between germline ends came to 10 bases. CDR1 and CDR2 from the germline V gene are SNHLY and FYNNEI. The CDR3 sequence is 15 residues long.

The V and J genes are TRBV19 and TRBJ2-1, with 7 bases lining up with TRBD2. The CDR3 has 13 residues. Germline V gene data show CDR1 as LNHDA and CDR2 as SQIVND (reference sequence). The trim removed 4 bases at V and 9 bases at J, leaving 6 bases unmatched. The CDR3 region is CASSTGRGSEQFF. CDR3 sequence (DNA): TGTGCCAGTAGTACTGGGAGGGGAAGTGAGCAGTTCTTC.

This chain links TRBV4-1 with TRBJ1-6; tentatively, D is TRBD1 (5 bases). This CDR3 comprises 17 residues. Between the trimmed V and J ends, which lost 4 bases and 0 bases, there was a span of 13 bases. Per germline, CDR1 MGHRA and CDR2 YSYEKL. CDR3 amino acids: CASSPQAGISYNSPLHF. CDR3 sequence (DNA): TGCGCCAGCAGCCCACAAGCAGGGATCTCCTATAATTCACCCCTCCACTTT.

The count of this clone is one. The rearrangement uses TRBV14 and TRBJ1-5; no reliable D call. V was cut by 3 bases and J by 2 bases, with 23 bases left in between. Germline CDR1 SGHDN, CDR2 FVKESK. The CDR3 runs 19 residues. The CDR3 DNA reads as TGTGCCAGCAGCCACTTCTTTGCAGGTACTGGGTGGGGCAATCAGCCCCAGCATTTT. Protein: CASSHFFAGTGWGNQPQHF.